This TCR beta chain originates from a study of Graves' ophthalmopathy and Graves' hyperthyroidism. Clinical symptoms, serum thyroxine, TRAb, thyroid ultrasound and orbital computed tomography determined diagnosis. Germline V gene sequence: CDR1 MGHDK, CDR2 SYGVNS. This CDR3 has 14 amino acids. On this clonotype: A much larger clone lies a single base off, so this may be a read error.

From RNA, the CDR3 regions of TCR beta chains were amplified and sequenced. HTBI primers primed a first-round RT-PCR, and a second-round multiplex PCR followed. One entry per CDR3 protein results from TCRdb running MiXCR on the multiplex PCR reads. The data show about 700,000 distinct CDR3 sequences, with about two fifths seen just once and more than 2.5% held by the top ten. This chain connects TRBV25-1 to TRBJ2-3; 7 nucleotides line up with TRBD1. Sequences were obtained from peripheral blood. This TCR came from an adult man with Graves' ophthalmopathy. CDR3 in DNA: TGTGCCAGCAGTGGGACGACAGGGCCAGATATGCAGTATTTT. Its protein product is CASSGTTGPDMQYF.